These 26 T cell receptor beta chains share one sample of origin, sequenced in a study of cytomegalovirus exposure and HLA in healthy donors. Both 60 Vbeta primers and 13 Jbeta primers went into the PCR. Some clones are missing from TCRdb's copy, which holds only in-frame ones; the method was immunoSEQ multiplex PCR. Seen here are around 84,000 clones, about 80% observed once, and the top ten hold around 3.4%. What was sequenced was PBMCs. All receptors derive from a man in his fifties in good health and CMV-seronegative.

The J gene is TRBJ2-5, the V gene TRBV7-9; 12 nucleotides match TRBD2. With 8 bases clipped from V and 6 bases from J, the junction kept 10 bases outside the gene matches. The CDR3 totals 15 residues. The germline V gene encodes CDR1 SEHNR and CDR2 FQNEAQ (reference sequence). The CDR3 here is CASDGLAGGRKTQYF. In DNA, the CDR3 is TGTGCCAGCGACGGGCTAGCGGGGGGGCGAAAGACCCAGTACTTC.

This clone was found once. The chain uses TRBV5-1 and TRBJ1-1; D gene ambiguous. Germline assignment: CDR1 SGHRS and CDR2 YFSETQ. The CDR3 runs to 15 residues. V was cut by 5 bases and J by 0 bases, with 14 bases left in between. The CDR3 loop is CASSTQSPMNTEAFF. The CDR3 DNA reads TGCGCCAGCAGTACCCAAAGCCCCATGAACACTGAAGCTTTCTTT.

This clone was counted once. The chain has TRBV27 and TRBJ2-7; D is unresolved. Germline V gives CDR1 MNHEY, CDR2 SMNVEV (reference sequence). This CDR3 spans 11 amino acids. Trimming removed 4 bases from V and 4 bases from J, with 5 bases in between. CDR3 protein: CASSSTYEQYF. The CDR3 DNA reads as TGTGCCAGCAGTTCTACGTACGAGCAGTACTTC.

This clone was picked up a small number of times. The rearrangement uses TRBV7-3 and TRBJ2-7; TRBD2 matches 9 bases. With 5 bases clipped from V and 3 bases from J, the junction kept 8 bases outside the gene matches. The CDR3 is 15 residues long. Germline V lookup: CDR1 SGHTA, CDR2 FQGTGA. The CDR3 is CASSRLAGINYEQYF. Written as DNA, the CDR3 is TGTGCCAGCAGCAGGCTAGCGGGGATTAACTACGAGCAGTACTTC. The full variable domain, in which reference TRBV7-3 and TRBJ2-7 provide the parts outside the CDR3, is GAGVSQTPSNKVTEKGKYVELRCDPISGHTALYWYRQSLGQGPEFLIYFQGTGAADDSGLPNDRFFAVRPEGSVSTLKIQRTERGDSAVYLCASSRLAGINYEQYFGPGTRLTVT.

The chain's CDR3 is CASSIFSGEKLFF. The CDR3 DNA reads as TGTGCCAGTAGTATCTTTTCGGGGGAAAAACTGTTTTTT. The rearrangement joins TRBV19 to TRBJ1-4; no reliable D call. Between the trimmed V and J ends, which lost 3 bases and 8 bases, there was a span of 10 bases. Germline CDR1 LNHDA, CDR2 SQIVND (reference sequence). The CDR3 consists of 13 residues.

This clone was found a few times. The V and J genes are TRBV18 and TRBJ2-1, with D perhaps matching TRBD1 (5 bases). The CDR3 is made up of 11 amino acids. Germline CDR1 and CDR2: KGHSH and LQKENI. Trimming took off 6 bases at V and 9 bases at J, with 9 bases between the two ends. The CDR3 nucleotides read TGTGCCAGCTCGATAGGGGTTGAGCAGTTCTTC. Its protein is CASSIGVEQFF.

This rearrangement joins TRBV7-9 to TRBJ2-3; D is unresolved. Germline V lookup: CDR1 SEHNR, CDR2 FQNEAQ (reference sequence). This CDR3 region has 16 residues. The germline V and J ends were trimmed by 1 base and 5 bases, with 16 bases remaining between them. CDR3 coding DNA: TGTGCCAGCAGCTTAGTACAGCTGACCCGGAAAGATACGCAGTATTTT. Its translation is CASSLVQLTRKDTQYF.

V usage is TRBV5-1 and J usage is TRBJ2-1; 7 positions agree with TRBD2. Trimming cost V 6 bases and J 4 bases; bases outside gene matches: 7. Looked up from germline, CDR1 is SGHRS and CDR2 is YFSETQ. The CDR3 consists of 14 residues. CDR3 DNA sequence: TGCGCCAGCATGGGGGGGACTATATACAATGAGCAGTTCTTC. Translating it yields CASMGGTIYNEQFF.

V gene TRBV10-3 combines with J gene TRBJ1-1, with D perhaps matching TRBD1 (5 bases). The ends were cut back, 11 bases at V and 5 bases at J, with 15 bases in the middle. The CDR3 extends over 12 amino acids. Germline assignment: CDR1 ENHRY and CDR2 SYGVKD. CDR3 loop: CASMGGETEAFF. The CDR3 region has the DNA TGTGCCTCAATGGGAGGGGAAACTGAAGCTTTCTTT.

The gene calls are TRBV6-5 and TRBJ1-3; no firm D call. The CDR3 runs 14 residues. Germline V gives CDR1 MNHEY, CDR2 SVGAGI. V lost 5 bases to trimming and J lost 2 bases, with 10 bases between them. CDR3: CASSIDGTGNTIYF. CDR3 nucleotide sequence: TGTGCCAGCAGTATTGACGGGACTGGAAACACCATATATTTT.

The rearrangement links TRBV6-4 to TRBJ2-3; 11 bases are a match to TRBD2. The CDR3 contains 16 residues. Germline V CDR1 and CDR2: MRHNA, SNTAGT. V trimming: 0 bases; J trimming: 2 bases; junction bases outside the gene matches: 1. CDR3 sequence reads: CASSDSTSGATDTQYF. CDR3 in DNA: TGTGCCAGCAGTGACTCGACTAGCGGGGCCACAGATACGCAGTATTTT.

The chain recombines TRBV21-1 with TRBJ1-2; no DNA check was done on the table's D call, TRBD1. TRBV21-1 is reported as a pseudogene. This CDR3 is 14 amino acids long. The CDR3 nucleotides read TGTGCCAGCAGCAAAAGCCCGGACAGCTATGGCTACACCTTC. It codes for CASSKSPDSYGYTF.

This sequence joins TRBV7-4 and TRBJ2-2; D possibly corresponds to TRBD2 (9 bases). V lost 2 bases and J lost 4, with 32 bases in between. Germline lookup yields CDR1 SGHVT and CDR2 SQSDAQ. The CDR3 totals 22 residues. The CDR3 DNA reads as TGTGCCAGCAGCTTATGTGCAGGGGGCGCCACTCGTAGCGGGGGAAGCACCGGGGAGCTGTTTTTT. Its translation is CASSLCAGGATRSGGSTGELFF.

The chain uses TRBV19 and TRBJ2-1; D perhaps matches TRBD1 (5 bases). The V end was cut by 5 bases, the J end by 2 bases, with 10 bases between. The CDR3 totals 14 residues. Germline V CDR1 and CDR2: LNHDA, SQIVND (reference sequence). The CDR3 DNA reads TGTGCCAGTAGTCCGTCAGGGACCTACAATGAGCAGTTCTTC. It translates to CASSPSGTYNEQFF.

DNA for the CDR3: TGTGCCAGCAGCTTCCAGGACTATGGCTACACCTTC. Translating it yields CASSFQDYGYTF. The V and J genes are TRBV7-9 and TRBJ1-2; no firm D call. Deletions cut 3 bases from V and 3 bases from J, with 5 bases between. The CDR3 consists of 12 residues. Per germline, CDR1 SEHNR and CDR2 FQNEAQ (reference sequence).

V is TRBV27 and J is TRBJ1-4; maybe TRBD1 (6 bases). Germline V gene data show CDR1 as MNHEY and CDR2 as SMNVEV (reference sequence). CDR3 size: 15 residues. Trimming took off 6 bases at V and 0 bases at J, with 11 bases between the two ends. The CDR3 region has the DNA TGTGCCAGCAGAGTCGGACAGACAACTAATGAAAAACTGTTTTTT. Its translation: CASRVGQTTNEKLFF.

The CDR3 loop reads CASSVVHTPGNTIYF. DNA of the CDR3: TGTGCCAGCAGCGTAGTTCATACTCCTGGAAACACCATATATTTT. The rearrangement uses TRBV9 and TRBJ1-3; D is undetermined. V dropped 0 bases and J dropped 2 bases, with 9 bases sitting between them. The CDR3 extends over 15 amino acids. CDR1 SGDLS and CDR2 YYNGEE come from the germline V gene.

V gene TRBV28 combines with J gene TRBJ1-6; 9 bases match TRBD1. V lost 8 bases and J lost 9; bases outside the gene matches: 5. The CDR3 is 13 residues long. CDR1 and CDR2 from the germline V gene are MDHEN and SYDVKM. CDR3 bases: TGTGCCAGCGAGGGACAGGGAGGTTCACCCCTCCACTTT. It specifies CASEGQGGSPLHF.

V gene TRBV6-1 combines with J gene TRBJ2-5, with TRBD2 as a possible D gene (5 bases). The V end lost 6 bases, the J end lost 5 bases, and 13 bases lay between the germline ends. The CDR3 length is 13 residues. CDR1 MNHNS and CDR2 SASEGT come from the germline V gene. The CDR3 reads CASSVTRRETQYF. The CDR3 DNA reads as TGTGCCAGCAGCGTTACTAGGAGGGAGACCCAGTACTTC.

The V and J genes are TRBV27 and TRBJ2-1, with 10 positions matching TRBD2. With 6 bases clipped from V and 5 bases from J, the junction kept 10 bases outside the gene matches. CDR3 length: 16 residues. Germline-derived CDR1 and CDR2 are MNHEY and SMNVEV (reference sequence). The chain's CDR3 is CASSISSGGNNNEQFF. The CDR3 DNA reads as TGTGCCAGCAGCATTTCTAGCGGGGGAAACAACAATGAGCAGTTCTTC.

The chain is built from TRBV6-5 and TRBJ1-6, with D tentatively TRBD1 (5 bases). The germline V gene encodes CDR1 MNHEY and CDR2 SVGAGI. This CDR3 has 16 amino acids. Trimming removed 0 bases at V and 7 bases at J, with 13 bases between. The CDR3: CASSYSGRDGNSPLHF. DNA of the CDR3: TGTGCCAGCAGTTACTCAGGGAGGGACGGGAATTCACCCCTCCACTTT.

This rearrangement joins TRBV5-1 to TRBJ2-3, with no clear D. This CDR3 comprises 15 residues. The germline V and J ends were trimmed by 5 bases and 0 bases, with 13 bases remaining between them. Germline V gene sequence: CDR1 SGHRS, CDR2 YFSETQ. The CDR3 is CASRLAATSTDTQYF. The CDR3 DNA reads TGCGCCAGCAGACTGGCCGCGACTAGCACAGATACGCAGTATTTT.

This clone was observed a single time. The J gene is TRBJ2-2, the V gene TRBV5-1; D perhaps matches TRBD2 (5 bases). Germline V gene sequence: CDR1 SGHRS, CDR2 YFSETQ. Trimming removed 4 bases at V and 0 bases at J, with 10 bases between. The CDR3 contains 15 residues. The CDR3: CASSGLATNTGELFF. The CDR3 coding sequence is TGCGCCAGCAGCGGGCTAGCCACGAACACCGGGGAGCTGTTTTTT.

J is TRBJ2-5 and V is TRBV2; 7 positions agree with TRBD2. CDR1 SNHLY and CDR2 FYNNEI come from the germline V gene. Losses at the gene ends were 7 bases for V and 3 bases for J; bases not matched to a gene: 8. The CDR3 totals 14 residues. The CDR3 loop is CASMALGTKETQYF. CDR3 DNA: TGTGCCAGCATGGCCCTCGGGACTAAAGAGACCCAGTACTTC.

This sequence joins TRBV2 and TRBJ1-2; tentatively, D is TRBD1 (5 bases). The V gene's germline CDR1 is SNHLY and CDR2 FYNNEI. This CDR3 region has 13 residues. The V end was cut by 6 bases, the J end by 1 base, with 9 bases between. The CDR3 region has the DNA TGTGCCAGCAGCAGGGAATTTAACTATGGCTACACCTTC. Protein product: CASSREFNYGYTF.

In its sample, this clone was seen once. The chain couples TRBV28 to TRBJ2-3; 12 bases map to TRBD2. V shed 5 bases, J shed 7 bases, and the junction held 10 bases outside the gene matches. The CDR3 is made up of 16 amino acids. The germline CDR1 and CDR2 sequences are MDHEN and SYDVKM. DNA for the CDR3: TGTGCCAGCAGTCAAGCACGGACTAGCGGGGAGAATACGCAGTATTTT. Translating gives CASSQARTSGENTQYF.